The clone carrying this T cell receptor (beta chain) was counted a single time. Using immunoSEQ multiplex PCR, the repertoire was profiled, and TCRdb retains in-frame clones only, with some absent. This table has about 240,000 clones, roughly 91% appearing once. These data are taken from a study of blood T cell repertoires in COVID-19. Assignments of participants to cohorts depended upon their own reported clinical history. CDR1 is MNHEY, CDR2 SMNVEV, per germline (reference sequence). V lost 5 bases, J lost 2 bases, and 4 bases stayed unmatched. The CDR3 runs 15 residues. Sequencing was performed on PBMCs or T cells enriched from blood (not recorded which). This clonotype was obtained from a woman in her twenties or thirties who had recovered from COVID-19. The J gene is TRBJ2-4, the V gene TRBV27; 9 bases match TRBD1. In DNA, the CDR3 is TGTGCCAGCAGTCCGGGGACAGGGCCCAAAAACATTCAGTACTTC. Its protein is CASSPGTGPKNIQYF.